This T cell receptor (beta chain) was sequenced for a study of T cells after yellow fever vaccination. Study conclusions and caveats: A large majority of primary-vaccination clones showed up again after the booster (about 96% CD4, 88% CD8). Contaminants from the bulk population, in the form of abundant clonotypes, could be found in FACS-sorted repertoires.

TCRdb used MiXCR to reprocess the 5' RACE reads, holding one entry per CDR3 protein. The sample records 620,000 or so distinct CDR3 sequences, around 17% being singletons. This clonotype was detected many times. What it binds is not known. Here the sequenced sample was PBMCs, taken about 5 days after the first yellow fever vaccination. This TCR was sampled from a young man who received the YFV17D yellow fever vaccine.

CDR3 amino acids: CASSFETSDTQYF. In nucleotides, the CDR3 is TGTGCCAGCAGCTTTGAAACTAGCGATACGCAGTATTTT. The genes are TRBV7-2 and TRBJ2-3; a weak D match, TRBD2 (6 bases). Trimming removed 3 bases at V and 6 bases at J, with 10 bases between. The CDR3 covers 13 residues. The germline gives CDR1 SGHTA, CDR2 FQGNSA.